These 26 T cell receptor beta chains originate from one sample sequenced in a study of CD8+ T cells in alopecia areata. RNA extraction was followed by reverse transcription into cDNA, which acted as the sequencing template. Using immunoSEQ multiplex PCR, the repertoire was profiled, and TCRdb retains in-frame clones only, with some absent. The sample holds about 100,000 clones, about 40% seen once. This sample's treatment: oral pan-JAK inhibitor, 5-10 mg twice daily. The sample here was CD8+ T cells sorted from blood, taken at week 24, from a patient treated with tofacitinib. The source is a human donor with alopecia areata.

The gene calls are TRBV6-6 and TRBJ1-1; D uncertain. The germline V and J ends were trimmed by 0 bases and 0 bases, with 5 bases remaining between them. The CDR3 contains 14 residues. Germline values: CDR1 MNHNY, CDR2 SVGAGI (reference sequence). The CDR3 loop is CASSYSVLNTEAFF. In nucleotides, the CDR3 is TGTGCCAGCAGTTACTCGGTTTTGAACACTGAAGCTTTCTTT.

The chain joins TRBV9 to TRBJ2-5; D might be TRBD2 (6 bases). Trimming stripped 4 bases from V and 6 bases from J, with 22 bases between. Per germline, CDR1 SGDLS and CDR2 YYNGEE. This CDR3 is 16 amino acids long. Here the CDR3 reads CASSPGGVFTPQTQYF. The CDR3 DNA sequence: TGTGCCAGCAGCCCCGGAGGGGTCTTTACTCCACAGACCCAGTACTTC.

The chain uses TRBV6-1 and TRBJ1-4, with TRBD1 identical over 7 bases. Germline V CDR1 and CDR2: MNHNS, SASEGT. V lost 7 bases and J lost 12; bases outside the gene matches: 11. The CDR3 sequence is 13 residues long. CDR3 in amino acids: CASKKAQGKELFF. The DNA for the CDR3 is TGTGCCAGCAAAAAGGCACAGGGGAAGGAACTGTTTTTT.

CDR3 coding DNA: TGCGCCAGCAGCCAGAATCGAAACTCCTACAATGAGCAGTTCTTC. It translates to CASSQNRNSYNEQFF. The chain carries TRBV4-1 and TRBJ2-1; no clear D. V was cut by 3 bases and J by 0 bases, with 9 bases left in between. Germline lookup yields CDR1 MGHRA and CDR2 YSYEKL. The CDR3 sequence is 15 residues long.

This clone was detected only a few times. V gene TRBV28 combines with J gene TRBJ2-7; D is undetermined. Between the trimmed V and J ends, which lost 2 bases and 3 bases, there was a span of 2 bases. Germline V gene sequence: CDR1 MDHEN, CDR2 SYDVKM. The CDR3 sequence is 11 residues long. CDR3 in DNA: TGTGCCAGCAGTTTAGGCTACGAGCAGTACTTC. It translates to CASSLGYEQYF.

The chain joins TRBV21-1 to TRBJ1-1; the D call in the table, TRBD1, was not verified against the DNA. TRBV21-1 is listed as a pseudogene. CDR3 size: 17 residues. The CDR3 region has the DNA TGTGCCAGTGTCTTGGGGACAGGGGGAACAATGAACACTGAAGCTTTCTTT. Translation: CASVLGTGGTMNTEAFF.

This clone occurred a few times. The CDR3 spells CASSIIGNSNQPQHF. In DNA, the CDR3 is TGTGCCAGTAGTATAATCGGAAATAGCAATCAGCCCCAGCATTTT. The chain joins TRBV19 to TRBJ1-5; D remains ambiguous. The V gene lost 2 bases and the J gene lost 0 bases, with 8 bases spanning the gap. In germline, CDR1 is LNHDA, CDR2 SQIVND (reference sequence). The CDR3 is 15 residues long.

The chain recombines TRBV28 with TRBJ1-5; D is unresolved. V was trimmed by 5 bases and J by 0 bases, leaving 8 bases between them. The CDR3 covers 14 residues. CDR1 is MDHEN and CDR2 is SYDVKM in the germline V gene. The CDR3 region has the DNA TGTGCCAGCAGTCCACCGTATAGCAATCAGCCCCAGCATTTT. Encoded protein: CASSPPYSNQPQHF.

The chain combines TRBV29-1 with TRBJ2-4, with D perhaps matching TRBD1 (8 bases). V gave up 5 bases and J gave up 7 bases, with 15 bases separating them. Germline CDR1 is SQVTM and CDR2 is ANQGSEA. The CDR3 has 13 residues. Here the CDR3 DNA reads TGCAGCGTTTCTGGACAGGGAGGGAACATTCAGTACTTC. Translation gives CSVSGQGGNIQYF.

The J gene is TRBJ2-7, the V gene TRBV4-1; 8 bases are a match to TRBD1. Germline V CDR1 and CDR2: MGHRA, YSYEKL. J lost 2 bases, V lost 5 bases, and 8 bases had no gene match. The CDR3 runs 15 residues. The CDR3 bases are TGCGCCAGCAGCACCGGCGGGACAGGCGCCTACGAGCAGTACTTC. Its protein product is CASSTGGTGAYEQYF.

This clone occurred once. The rearrangement joins TRBV5-1 to TRBJ1-1; 8 bases match TRBD1. Germline V gene lookup returns CDR1 SGHRS and CDR2 YFSETQ. CDR3 length: 16 residues. V lost 1 base to trimming and J lost 6 bases; unmatched junction nucleotides: 11. CDR3 amino acids: CASSLRQGPPTAEAFF. The DNA for the CDR3 is TGCGCCAGCAGCTTGAGACAGGGGCCCCCGACGGCTGAAGCTTTCTTT. Using reference TRBV5-1 and TRBJ1-1 for the parts outside the CDR3, the full variable domain is KAGVTQTPRYLIKTRGQQVTLSCSPISGHRSVSWYQQTPGQGLQFLFEYFSETQRNKGNFPGRFSGRQFSNSRSEMNVSTLELGDSALYLCASSLRQGPPTAEAFFGQGTRLTVV.

The chain uses TRBV2 and TRBJ1-4; 8 positions match TRBD1. The CDR3 contains 15 residues. V gave up 5 bases and J gave up 1 base; unmatched junction bases: 3. Germline-derived CDR1 and CDR2 are SNHLY and FYNNEI. CDR3 residues: CASSPTGGTNEKLFF. The CDR3 DNA reads as TGTGCCAGCAGTCCTACAGGGGGAACTAATGAAAAACTGTTTTTT.

This CDR3 is CASSSRDWNTGELFF. DNA of the CDR3: TGTGCCAGCAGCTCCCGGGACTGGAACACCGGGGAGCTGTTTTTT. This chain uses TRBV7-2 with TRBJ2-2, with D possibly matching TRBD2 (6 bases). V gave up 4 bases and J gave up 1 base, with 10 bases separating them. Germline CDR1 and CDR2: SGHTA and FQGNSA. The CDR3 consists of 15 residues. Full variable domain (outside the CDR3, taken from reference TRBV7-2 and TRBJ2-2): GAGVSQSPSNKVTEKGKDVELRCDPISGHTALYWYRQSLGQGLEFLIYFQGNSAPDKSGLPSDRFSAERTGGSVSTLTIQRTQQEDSAVYLCASSSRDWNTGELFFGEGSRLTVL.

This clone was seen a handful of times. The chain has TRBV9 and TRBJ2-1; TRBD2 matches 12 bases. Germline V gene data show CDR1 as SGDLS and CDR2 as YYNGEE. V trimming: 0 bases; J trimming: 2 bases; junction bases outside the gene matches: 6. This CDR3 is built from 18 residues. The CDR3 is CASSVEGLAGRAYNEQFF. DNA of the CDR3: TGTGCCAGCAGCGTAGAAGGACTAGCGGGGAGGGCCTACAATGAGCAGTTCTTC.

This clone occurred a few times. V gene TRBV7-9 combines with J gene TRBJ2-5; D is perhaps TRBD2 (6 bases). CDR3 length: 12 residues. The V gene's germline CDR1 is SEHNR and CDR2 FQNEAQ (reference sequence). The V gene lost 6 bases and the J gene lost 4 bases, with 9 bases spanning the gap. CDR3 amino acids: CASRDSGETQYF. In nucleotides, the CDR3 is TGTGCCAGCAGAGATAGCGGAGAGACCCAGTACTTC. The full variable domain, completed using reference TRBV7-9 and TRBJ2-5, is DTGVSQNPRHKITKRGQNVTFRCDPISEHNRLYWYRQTLGQGPEFLTYFQNEAQLEKSRLLSDRFSAERPKGSFSTLEIQRTEQGDSAMYLCASRDSGETQYFGPGTRLLVL.

In its sample, this clone was seen a few times. The CDR3 DNA follows: TGTGCCACCAGCAGATCCGGGACAGGGATTTACAATGAGCAGTTCTTC. Amino acids: CATSRSGTGIYNEQFF. This chain uses TRBV15 with TRBJ2-1, with TRBD1 identical over 9 bases. J was trimmed by 4 bases and V by 2 bases; bases with no gene match: 6. CDR1 is LNHNV and CDR2 is YYDKDF in the germline V gene (reference sequence). The CDR3 loop spans 16 amino acids.

The chain recombines TRBV29-1 with TRBJ2-3; either TRBD1 or TRBD2 may supply D (6 bases each). This CDR3 contains 13 residues. V was trimmed by 3 bases and J by 5 bases, leaving 12 bases between them. CDR1 SQVTM and CDR2 ANQGSEA come from the germline V gene. For the CDR3, the DNA is TGCAGCGTTGAGCAGGGGCGGGGAGATACGCAGTATTTT. Translated: CSVEQGRGDTQYF.

V and J are TRBV5-1 and TRBJ2-3; a weak D match, TRBD2 (6 bases). Germline CDR1 reads SGHRS; CDR2 reads YFSETQ. This CDR3 has 16 residues. Trimming shortened V by 4 bases and J by 3 bases, and 18 bases separated the two germline ends. The CDR3 nucleotides read TGCGCCAGCAGCCCGCGGGGCCCCCTCAGTACAGATACGCAGTATTTT. This translates into CASSPRGPLSTDTQYF.

Only a few counts were recorded for this clone. This chain connects TRBV4-2 to TRBJ2-7, with 9 positions matching TRBD1. Germline assignment: CDR1 LGHNA and CDR2 YNFKEQ. J was trimmed by 9 bases and V by 0 bases; bases with no gene match: 6. The CDR3 has 14 amino acids. The CDR3 DNA follows: TGTGCCAGCAGCCAAGATCGGGACAGGGACAGGCAGTACTTC. Translation gives CASSQDRDRDRQYF.

The table lists this clone with a few counts. The V and J genes are TRBV11-2 and TRBJ2-5; 14 bases map to TRBD2. The CDR3 is made up of 16 amino acids. Germline V CDR1 and CDR2: SGHAT, FQNNGV. Trimming took 3 bases from V and 5 from J; bases not matched to a gene: 5. CDR3 loop: CASSLGTSGSRETQYF. Here the CDR3 DNA reads TGTGCCAGCAGCTTGGGGACTAGCGGGAGTAGGGAGACCCAGTACTTC.

V is TRBV7-6 and J is TRBJ2-7, with D possibly being TRBD1 (6 bases). The CDR3 is 13 amino acids. V was cut by 5 bases and J by 4 bases, with 12 bases left in between. Per the germline V gene, CDR1 is SGHVS and CDR2 is FNYEAQ. For the CDR3, the DNA is TGTGCCAGCAGCGCCGGGACAACATACGAGCAGTACTTC. It yields the protein CASSAGTTYEQYF.

This clone was seen more than once but under ten times. The chain recombines TRBV5-1 with TRBJ2-2, with TRBD2 matching over 15 bases. V was clipped by 4 bases and J by 3 bases; unmatched bases: 7. This CDR3 is built from 18 residues. Germline CDR1 SGHRS, CDR2 YFSETQ. The CDR3 DNA is TGCGCCAGCAGCCCTGGACTAGCGGGAGGGAGAGACACCGGGGAGCTGTTTTTT. Translating it yields CASSPGLAGGRDTGELFF.

This chain connects TRBV4-1 to TRBJ2-7, with 8 bases lining up with TRBD1. CDR1 and CDR2 (germline): MGHRA, YSYEKL. Losses at the gene ends were 4 bases for V and 9 bases for J; bases not matched to a gene: 20. This CDR3 has 17 amino acids. The CDR3 reads CASSLYVRDRRISGQYF. CDR3 nucleotides: TGCGCCAGCAGCCTATACGTCCGGGACAGGCGAATATCAGGGCAGTACTTC.

This clone has a handful of counts. The chain couples TRBV11-2 to TRBJ2-7; TRBD2 might be the D (6 bases). The CDR3 length is 14 residues. Trimming left V 7 bases short and J 5 bases short, with 18 bases between. Germline V gene sequence: CDR1 SGHAT, CDR2 FQNNGV. The CDR3 loop reads CASTPFVGGDEQYF. In DNA, the CDR3 is TGTGCCAGCACCCCCTTCGTGGGAGGCGACGAGCAGTACTTC.

This clone was picked up a small number of times. Other nucleotide sequences from this sample produce the same CDR3. The chain couples TRBV30 to TRBJ1-1, with D unclear. CDR1 is GTSNPN and CDR2 is SVGIG in the germline V gene (reference sequence). The CDR3 sequence is 11 residues long. V lost 3 bases, J lost 0 bases, and 2 bases lay in between. CDR3 amino acids: CAWRMNTEAFF. In nucleotides, the CDR3 is TGTGCCTGGAGGATGAACACTGAAGCTTTCTTT.

This clone was picked up a small number of times. V is TRBV5-1 and J is TRBJ2-3; D remains ambiguous. Trimming pared 3 bases from V and 4 bases from J, leaving 9 bases between. CDR1 is SGHRS and CDR2 is YFSETQ in the germline V gene. The CDR3 loop spans 13 amino acids. This chain's CDR3 is CASSWTSPDTQYF. The CDR3 bases are TGCGCCAGCAGCTGGACCAGCCCAGATACGCAGTATTTT.